This is a list of T cell receptor beta chains from one sample in a study of OX40 agonist ivuxolimab in advanced cancers. The data were produced by immunoSEQ multiplex PCR, yet TCRdb's version contains in-frame clones alone and is incomplete. This table has about 32,000 clones, 84% appearing once. The sample was CD4+ or CD8+ T cells sorted from blood, taken in a trial of the OX40 agonist ivuxolimab. The receptors come from an adult with an advanced solid tumor such as melanoma, head and neck, liver or kidney cancer. Each CDR3 is given with its conserved first and last residue. Each record gives: V gene, J gene, D gene, clone size, CDR3 protein. A D gene is named only where the DNA matches it firmly. The listing skips clone size in some rows; elsewhere it reads once, few, many or a size class.

v_call: TRBV4-1
j_call: TRBJ2-7
d_call: .
clone_size: .
cdr3_aa: CASSFNAAYEQYF

v_call: TRBV4-2
j_call: TRBJ2-7
d_call: .
clone_size: .
cdr3_aa: CASSQGEAYEQYF

v_call: TRBV27
j_call: TRBJ2-5
d_call: TRBD2
clone_size: .
cdr3_aa: CASSLAGGYQETQYF

v_call: TRBV29-1
j_call: TRBJ1-5
d_call: TRBD1
clone_size: .
cdr3_aa: CSVATGGNQPQHF

v_call: TRBV6-5
j_call: TRBJ2-3
d_call: .
clone_size: .
cdr3_aa: CASSYSIRETQYF

v_call: TRBV7-8
j_call: TRBJ2-7
d_call: TRBD1
clone_size: .
cdr3_aa: CASSLEDRGPYEQYF

v_call: TRBV11-3
j_call: TRBJ2-1
d_call: .
clone_size: .
cdr3_aa: CASSLGSYNEQFF

v_call: TRBV6-1
j_call: TRBJ1-3
d_call: .
clone_size: .
cdr3_aa: CASSGWGTSGNTIYF

v_call: TRBV27
j_call: TRBJ2-7
d_call: .
clone_size: once
cdr3_aa: CASSSPPLRQYF

v_call: TRBV9
j_call: TRBJ2-1
d_call: .
clone_size: .
cdr3_aa: CASSHRNNEQFF

v_call: TRBV6-1
j_call: TRBJ2-5
d_call: .
clone_size: .
cdr3_aa: CASSWQVQGETQYF

v_call: TRBV13
j_call: TRBJ2-5
d_call: TRBD2
clone_size: .
cdr3_aa: CASVREAIQETQYF

v_call: TRBV4-3
j_call: TRBJ2-3
d_call: .
clone_size: .
cdr3_aa: CASSPSSTSTDTQYF

v_call: TRBV7-2
j_call: TRBJ2-3
d_call: .
clone_size: .
cdr3_aa: CASSLAGTLETDTQYF

v_call: TRBV13
j_call: TRBJ1-1
d_call: TRBD1
clone_size: .
cdr3_aa: CASSQWGAGGIEAFF

v_call: TRBV5-5
j_call: TRBJ2-7
d_call: TRBD1
clone_size: .
cdr3_aa: CASSLYRGRGYEQYF

v_call: TRBV9
j_call: TRBJ2-7
d_call: TRBD2
clone_size: .
cdr3_aa: CASSPSGTYEQYF

v_call: TRBV5-1
j_call: TRBJ2-3
d_call: .
clone_size: .
cdr3_aa: CASSFNAVAQYF

v_call: TRBV15
j_call: TRBJ1-6
d_call: TRBD1
clone_size: .
cdr3_aa: CATSRDGDRVNSPLHF

v_call: TRBV25-1
j_call: TRBJ2-2
d_call: .
clone_size: .
cdr3_aa: CASTFPNTGELFF

v_call: TRBV12-1
j_call: TRBJ1-1
d_call: .
clone_size: few
cdr3_aa: CASSFQNKDLKEAFF

v_call: TRBV11-2
j_call: TRBJ2-6
d_call: TRBD1
clone_size: .
cdr3_aa: CASLAYWTGAGANVLTF

v_call: TRBV4-1
j_call: TRBJ2-7
d_call: TRBD2
clone_size: medium-sized
cdr3_aa: CASSQEPSGSNEQYF

v_call: TRBV28
j_call: TRBJ1-5
d_call: .
clone_size: .
cdr3_aa: CASSFWGRPQHF

v_call: TRBV28
j_call: TRBJ1-6
d_call: .
clone_size: .
cdr3_aa: CASSSPKGENSPLHF

v_call: TRBV19
j_call: TRBJ2-4
d_call: .
clone_size: .
cdr3_aa: CASSIGYKVTKNIQYF

v_call: TRBV5-4
j_call: TRBJ1-1
d_call: TRBD1
clone_size: .
cdr3_aa: CATSRDRAPEAFF

v_call: TRBV9
j_call: TRBJ2-1
d_call: .
clone_size: once
cdr3_aa: CASSLGRFYNEQFF

v_call: TRBV28
j_call: TRBJ1-2
d_call: .
clone_size: .
cdr3_aa: CASSPRGGAYGYTF

v_call: TRBV2
j_call: TRBJ2-2
d_call: TRBD1
clone_size: once
cdr3_aa: CASAGQGASGELFF

v_call: TRBV27
j_call: TRBJ1-2
d_call: .
clone_size: .
cdr3_aa: CASGLDRGGYHGYTF

v_call: TRBV6-5
j_call: TRBJ2-7
d_call: TRBD1
clone_size: .
cdr3_aa: CASSPVDRGYEQYF

v_call: TRBV6-5
j_call: TRBJ2-5
d_call: .
clone_size: .
cdr3_aa: CASSFGRGPQETQYF

v_call: TRBV5-5
j_call: TRBJ2-1
d_call: TRBD2
clone_size: .
cdr3_aa: CASSSSGGTYNEQFF

v_call: TRBV2
j_call: TRBJ1-2
d_call: TRBD1
clone_size: .
cdr3_aa: CASSDGTGGAPTNYGYTF

v_call: TRBV9
j_call: TRBJ1-2
d_call: .
clone_size: few
cdr3_aa: CASSVGDSNYGYTF

v_call: TRBV4-1
j_call: TRBJ2-1
d_call: TRBD2
clone_size: .
cdr3_aa: CASSQDEAGGFYNEQFF

v_call: TRBV5-1
j_call: TRBJ2-2
d_call: .
clone_size: .
cdr3_aa: CASSLRAAEGPGELFF

v_call: TRBV28
j_call: TRBJ2-5
d_call: TRBD2
clone_size: .
cdr3_aa: CASSLGLAAPQETQYF

v_call: TRBV28
j_call: TRBJ1-6
d_call: TRBD1
clone_size: .
cdr3_aa: CASSLGTGGSYNSPLHF

v_call: TRBV6-4
j_call: TRBJ2-3
d_call: TRBD2
clone_size: few
cdr3_aa: CASSERAGDTDTQYF

v_call: TRBV6-1
j_call: TRBJ2-7
d_call: TRBD2
clone_size: once
cdr3_aa: CASRAGGPSGEQYF

v_call: TRBV6-1
j_call: TRBJ2-7
d_call: .
clone_size: .
cdr3_aa: CASSEAGRDSPYEQYF

v_call: TRBV19
j_call: TRBJ1-5
d_call: .
clone_size: .
cdr3_aa: CASSIVGTHSSQPQHF

v_call: TRBV9
j_call: TRBJ2-5
d_call: .
clone_size: .
cdr3_aa: CASSVGGGTTQYF

v_call: TRBV9
j_call: TRBJ2-3
d_call: TRBD2
clone_size: .
cdr3_aa: CASSVEGGGGRALDTQYF

v_call: TRBV27
j_call: TRBJ2-3
d_call: .
clone_size: once
cdr3_aa: CASSLSMGGEDTQYF

v_call: TRBV27
j_call: TRBJ1-4
d_call: .
clone_size: .
cdr3_aa: CASSLGGTNEKLFF

v_call: TRBV27
j_call: TRBJ1-2
d_call: TRBD1
clone_size: .
cdr3_aa: CASSLSPGTGDGYTF

v_call: TRBV7-1
j_call: TRBJ1-2
d_call: .
clone_size: .
cdr3_aa: CASSLGNGYTF

v_call: TRBV6-5
j_call: TRBJ2-7
d_call: TRBD2
clone_size: .
cdr3_aa: CASSLSSGGTYEQYF

v_call: TRBV30
j_call: TRBJ2-7
d_call: .
clone_size: once
cdr3_aa: CAWSAADHSFRQYF

v_call: TRBV7-9
j_call: TRBJ2-1
d_call: .
clone_size: .
cdr3_aa: CASSETGINNEQFF

v_call: TRBV30
j_call: TRBJ1-2
d_call: .
clone_size: .
cdr3_aa: CAARGDRYGYTF